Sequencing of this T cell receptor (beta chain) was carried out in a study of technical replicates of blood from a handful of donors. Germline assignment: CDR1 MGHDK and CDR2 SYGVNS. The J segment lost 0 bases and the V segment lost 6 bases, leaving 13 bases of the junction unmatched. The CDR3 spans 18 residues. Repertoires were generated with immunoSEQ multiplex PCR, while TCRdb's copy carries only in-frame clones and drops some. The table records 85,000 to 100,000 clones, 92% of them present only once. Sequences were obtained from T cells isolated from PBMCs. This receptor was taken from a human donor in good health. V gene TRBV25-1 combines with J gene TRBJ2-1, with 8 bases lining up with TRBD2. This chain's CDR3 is CASRSGGESRSSYNEQFF. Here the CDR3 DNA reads TGTGCCAGCAGATCGGGGGGGGAATCCAGGAGCTCCTACAATGAGCAGTTCTTC.